This T cell receptor beta chain originates from a study of blood T cell repertoires in COVID-19. Study at large: The study drew acute and convalescent COVID-19 samples from the United States, Italy and Spain. The cDNA or gDNA used as material had been derived from T cells, B-cell-depleted T cells, or PBMCs.

The CDR3 has 13 amino acids. Per the germline V gene, CDR1 is KGHSH and CDR2 is LQKENI. V was trimmed by 4 bases and J by 0 bases, leaving 7 bases between them. How the authors handled the data: Using reference gene primer amplification, nucleated cell counts were estimated. This table comes from immunoSEQ multiplex PCR, and its TCRdb copy is limited to in-frame clones, with some not included. V, J and clone size were drawn from that table, and D and trimming were deduced from the DNA. The table lists about 89,000 clones, roughly 80% of them singletons, with roughly 50% in the top ten. V and J are TRBV18 and TRBJ2-7; maybe TRBD2 (5 bases). The clonotype originates from a human donor in a cohort sampled during active COVID-19. Sample: peripheral blood. In DNA form, the CDR3 reads TGTGCCAGCTCACAGGACTTCTCCTACGAGCAGTACTTC. This sequence encodes CASSQDFSYEQYF. Looking up the rest from reference TRBV18 and TRBJ2-7 gives the full variable domain: NAGVMQNPRHLVRRRGQEARLRCSPMKGHSHVYWYRQLPEEGLKFMVYLQKENIIDESGMPKERFSAEFPKEGPSILRIQQVVRGDSAAYFCASSQDFSYEQYFGPGTRLTVT.